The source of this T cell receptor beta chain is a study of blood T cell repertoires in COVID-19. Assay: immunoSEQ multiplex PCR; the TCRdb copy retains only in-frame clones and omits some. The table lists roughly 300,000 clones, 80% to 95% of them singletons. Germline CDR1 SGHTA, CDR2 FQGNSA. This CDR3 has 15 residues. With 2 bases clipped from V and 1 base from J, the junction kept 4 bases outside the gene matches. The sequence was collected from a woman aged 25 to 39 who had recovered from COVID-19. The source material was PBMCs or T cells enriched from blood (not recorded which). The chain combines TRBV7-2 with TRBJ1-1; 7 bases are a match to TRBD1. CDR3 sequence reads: CASSLPGQPNTEAFF. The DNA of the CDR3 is TGTGCCAGCAGCTTACCGGGACAGCCGAACACTGAAGCTTTCTTT.